Below are 6 T cell receptor beta chains sequenced from a single sample in a study of beta chain features in type 1 diabetes. Study results and caveats: There was a moderate but significant shortening of TCRB CDR3s in all four CD4+ subsets of Type 1 diabetes patients.

For these receptors, no antigen is known. Investigators reverse transcribed all isolated RNA, so they sequenced expressed TCRB transcripts. The method was immunoSEQ multiplex PCR; TCRdb's version includes in-frame clones alone and lacks a portion of them. The table has approximately 600,000 clones, around 12% seen once. Source material: naive CD4+ T cells from blood. These receptors were collected from a man aged 25-45 years with type 1 diabetes.

This clone appeared a few times. CDR3 in amino acids: CASSNLGDRHGYTF. CDR3 nucleotides: TGTGCCAGCAGTAACCTGGGGGACAGGCATGGCTACACCTTC. The rearrangement links TRBV27 to TRBJ1-2; 8 nucleotides match TRBD1. The germline V gene encodes CDR1 MNHEY and CDR2 SMNVEV (reference sequence). This CDR3 comprises 14 residues. The ends lost 5 bases at V and 6 bases at J; junction bases unmatched: 8.

This clone was seen a few times. The chain employs TRBV6-4 and TRBJ2-1; D is unresolved. The ends were cut back, 2 bases at V and 10 bases at J, with 9 bases in the middle. CDR3 length: 12 amino acids. Germline loops: CDR1 MRHNA, CDR2 SNTAGT. This CDR3 reads CASSDGSREQFF. The CDR3 DNA reads TGTGCCAGCAGTGACGGGTCAAGGGAGCAGTTCTTC.

A few counts support this clone. The chain joins TRBV9 to TRBJ1-2; weak D call: TRBD1 (5 bases). V lost 2 bases, J lost 7 bases, and 15 bases lay in between. CDR1 is SGDLS and CDR2 is YYNGEE in the germline V gene. This CDR3 is 14 amino acids long. This CDR3 reads CASSVLEAQGGYTF. Written as DNA, the CDR3 is TGTGCCAGCAGCGTCCTCGAGGCTCAGGGTGGCTACACCTTC. The variable domain in full, completed from reference TRBV9 and TRBJ1-2, reads DSGVTQTPKHLITATGQRVTLRCSPRSGDLSVYWYQQSLDQGLQFLIQYYNGEERAKGNILERFSAQQFPDLHSELNLSSLELGDSALYFCASSVLEAQGGYTFGSGTRLTVV.

This clone was found a few times. The sample has other DNA sequences that encode this CDR3 too. This chain links TRBV4-3 with TRBJ2-1; D call uncertain. The CDR3 is 14 residues long. Germline V gives CDR1 LGHNA, CDR2 YSLEER. V lost 0 bases and J lost 0, with 3 bases in between. CDR3 bases: TGCGCCAGCAGCCAAGACCCCTCCTACAATGAGCAGTTCTTC. Protein: CASSQDPSYNEQFF.

There are a few counts of this clone. The V and J genes are TRBV28 and TRBJ1-2; 8 bases match TRBD1. The CDR3 totals 14 residues. The J segment lost 5 bases and the V segment lost 4 bases, leaving 6 bases of the junction unmatched. Germline V CDR1 and CDR2: MDHEN, SYDVKM. CDR3 sequence (DNA): TGTGCCAGCAGTTCCGGACAGGGACTTTATGGCTACACCTTC. The encoded protein is CASSSGQGLYGYTF.

Only a few counts were recorded for this clone. The chain combines TRBV2 with TRBJ2-7; TRBD1 is a possible D gene (7 bases). The V gene's germline CDR1 is SNHLY and CDR2 FYNNEI. V dropped 3 bases and J dropped 1 base, with 10 bases sitting between them. The CDR3 is made up of 14 amino acids. The CDR3 here is CASSEGGQSYEQYF. DNA of the CDR3: TGTGCCAGCAGTGAGGGGGGACAGTCCTACGAGCAGTACTTC.